Listed below are T cell receptor beta chains from one sample, sequenced in a study of T cell responses to AZD1222 COVID-19 vaccine. The assay was immunoSEQ multiplex PCR, and TCRdb's table has in-frame clones only and misses some. There are around 180,000 clones in the sample; about 92% occur only once, and less than 11% lies in the top ten. The material sequenced was peripheral blood, taken on day 0 of AZD1222 vaccination. Receptor source: an adult in good health. CDR3s include the opening cysteine and the closing phenylalanine or tryptophan. D genes are given only for firm matches. The size entry is marked missing in some rows and otherwise reads once, few, many or a size class.

CDR3aa: CASSLGGVGTF; CDR3nt: TGTGCCAGCAGCTTAGGTGGGGTGGGGACCTTC; j_gene: TRBJ1-2; d_gene: -; v_gene: TRBV7-2; abundance: -
CDR3aa: CAITRSSTKEEQYF; CDR3nt: TGTGCCATCACGCGGAGCAGTACCAAGGAGGAGCAGTACTTC; j_gene: TRBJ2-7; d_gene: -; v_gene: TRBV10-3; abundance: -
CDR3aa: CASSPGHTTNEKLFF; CDR3nt: TGTGCCAGCTCACCGGGGCACACAACTAATGAAAAACTGTTTTTT; j_gene: TRBJ1-4; d_gene: -; v_gene: TRBV18; abundance: -
CDR3aa: CASSPGEVYGYTF; CDR3nt: TGTGCCAGCTCACCTGGAGAAGTCTATGGCTACACCTTC; j_gene: TRBJ1-2; d_gene: -; v_gene: TRBV18; abundance: -
CDR3aa: CASSSGTGYSPLHF; CDR3nt: TGTGCCAGCAGTTCCGGGACAGGGTATTCACCCCTCCACTTT; j_gene: TRBJ1-6; d_gene: TRBD1; v_gene: TRBV7-9; abundance: -
CDR3aa: CASSPQGTSTDTQYF; CDR3nt: TGTGCCAGCTCGCCTCAGGGGACTAGCACAGATACGCAGTATTTT; j_gene: TRBJ2-3; d_gene: -; v_gene: TRBV18; abundance: -
CDR3aa: CASSFLASEQFF; CDR3nt: TGTGCCAGCAGTTTCCTAGCATCCGAGCAGTTCTTC; j_gene: TRBJ2-1; d_gene: -; v_gene: TRBV12-3/TRBV12-4; abundance: -
CDR3aa: CASSLGALGEETQYF; CDR3nt: TGTGCCAGCAGCTTAGGGGCGCTTGGGGAAGAGACCCAGTACTTC; j_gene: TRBJ2-5; d_gene: -; v_gene: TRBV7-8; abundance: once
CDR3aa: CASSQTGDNSPLHF; CDR3nt: TGTGCCAGCAGTCAGACAGGGGATAATTCACCCCTCCACTTT; j_gene: TRBJ1-6; d_gene: TRBD1; v_gene: TRBV27; abundance: -
CDR3aa: CASSEWASQPSSYNEQFF; CDR3nt: TGTGCCAGCAGTGAATGGGCCTCCCAGCCCAGCTCCTACAATGAGCAGTTCTTC; j_gene: TRBJ2-1; d_gene: -; v_gene: TRBV2; abundance: -
CDR3aa: CASSQTRGSGANVLTF; CDR3nt: TGCGCCAGCAGCCAAACTAGGGGCTCTGGGGCCAACGTCCTGACTTTC; j_gene: TRBJ2-6; d_gene: -; v_gene: TRBV4-3; abundance: -
CDR3aa: CAISERGQGIDGYTF; CDR3nt: TGTGCCATCAGTGAAAGGGGTCAGGGAATTGATGGCTACACCTTC; j_gene: TRBJ1-2; d_gene: -; v_gene: TRBV10-3; abundance: -
CDR3aa: CASSLGSLSYNEQFF; CDR3nt: TGTGCCAGCAGCTTAGGGTCCCTGAGCTACAATGAGCAGTTCTTC; j_gene: TRBJ2-1; d_gene: -; v_gene: TRBV7-6; abundance: -
CDR3aa: CAWSVTGGNQPQHF; CDR3nt: TGTGCCTGGAGTGTAACGGGGGGCAATCAGCCCCAGCATTTT; j_gene: TRBJ1-5; d_gene: -; v_gene: TRBV30; abundance: -
CDR3aa: CASRVDTSHYTF; CDR3nt: TGTGCCAGCAGGGTGGACACCTCTCACTACACCTTC; j_gene: TRBJ1-2; d_gene: -; v_gene: TRBV7-9; abundance: few
CDR3aa: CASSFTSRTEAFF; CDR3nt: TGTGCCAGCAGTTTTACAAGCAGGACTGAAGCTTTCTTT; j_gene: TRBJ1-1; d_gene: -; v_gene: TRBV14; abundance: -
CDR3aa: CASNRGNTEAFF; CDR3nt: TGTGCCAGCAATCGCGGGAACACTGAAGCTTTCTTT; j_gene: TRBJ1-1; d_gene: -; v_gene: TRBV12-3/TRBV12-4; abundance: -
CDR3aa: CASKRDGTYGELFF; CDR3nt: TGTGCCAGCAAACGGGACGGAACCTACGGGGAGCTGTTTTTT; j_gene: TRBJ2-2; d_gene: -; v_gene: TRBV11-1; abundance: -
CDR3aa: CASRLLQGTEAFF; CDR3nt: TGTGCCAGCAGACTACTACAGGGTACTGAAGCTTTCTTT; j_gene: TRBJ1-1; d_gene: -; v_gene: TRBV12-3/TRBV12-4; abundance: -
CDR3aa: CASSLRWDRGISGANVLTF; CDR3nt: TGTGCCAGCAGTTTACGCTGGGACCGAGGAATAAGCGGGGCCAACGTCCTGACTTTC; j_gene: TRBJ2-6; d_gene: -; v_gene: TRBV28; abundance: -
CDR3aa: CASTHGWGSYNEQFF; CDR3nt: TGTGCCAGCACGCATGGTTGGGGGTCCTACAATGAGCAGTTCTTC; j_gene: TRBJ2-1; d_gene: -; v_gene: TRBV27; abundance: -
CDR3aa: CASGFTRDRSYEQYF; CDR3nt: TGTGCTAGTGGTTTCACCCGGGACAGGTCCTACGAGCAGTACTTC; j_gene: TRBJ2-7; d_gene: TRBD1; v_gene: TRBV12-5; abundance: -
CDR3aa: CASSVGLAGLESSYNEQFF; CDR3nt: TGTGCCAGCAGCGTGGGACTAGCGGGTTTAGAGAGCTCCTACAATGAGCAGTTCTTC; j_gene: TRBJ2-1; d_gene: TRBD2; v_gene: TRBV9; abundance: -
CDR3aa: CASSQTGANTEAFF; CDR3nt: TGTGCCAGCAGCCAGACAGGGGCGAACACTGAAGCTTTCTTT; j_gene: TRBJ1-1; d_gene: TRBD1; v_gene: TRBV7-9; abundance: -
CDR3aa: CASSPSSGGEAFF; CDR3nt: TGTGCCAGCAGCCCCAGCTCTGGGGGTGAAGCTTTCTTT; j_gene: TRBJ1-1; d_gene: -; v_gene: TRBV9; abundance: -
CDR3aa: CASSQLGGAGGEYTQYF; CDR3nt: TGTGCCAGCAGCCAATTGGGCGGAGCGGGAGGGGAGTATACGCAGTATTTT; j_gene: TRBJ2-3; d_gene: TRBD2; v_gene: TRBV4-2; abundance: -
CDR3aa: CASSIEGTSGRGEQFF; CDR3nt: TGTGCCAGTAGTATAGAGGGGACTAGCGGGAGAGGTGAGCAGTTCTTC; j_gene: TRBJ2-1; d_gene: TRBD2; v_gene: TRBV19; abundance: -
CDR3aa: CASSLSGTAANYGYTF; CDR3nt: TGTGCCAGCAGCTTAAGCGGGACCGCTGCTAACTATGGCTACACCTTC; j_gene: TRBJ1-2; d_gene: -; v_gene: TRBV7-9; abundance: -
CDR3aa: CATRDAQETQYF; CDR3nt: TGTGCCACCAGAGACGCCCAAGAGACCCAGTACTTC; j_gene: TRBJ2-5; d_gene: -; v_gene: TRBV24-1; abundance: -
CDR3aa: CASSFWAGSLDEQFF; CDR3nt: TGTGCCAGCAGCTTCTGGGCTGGGAGTTTGGATGAGCAGTTCTTC; j_gene: TRBJ2-1; d_gene: -; v_gene: TRBV7-9; abundance: -
CDR3aa: CASSWQGLDTEAFF; CDR3nt: TGTGCCAGCAGTTGGCAGGGGCTGGACACTGAAGCTTTCTTT; j_gene: TRBJ1-1; d_gene: -; v_gene: TRBV6-1; abundance: -
CDR3aa: CASSVEVPGSEQFF; CDR3nt: TGTGCCAGCAGCGTAGAGGTGCCGGGGAGTGAGCAGTTCTTC; j_gene: TRBJ2-1; d_gene: -; v_gene: TRBV9; abundance: -
CDR3aa: CASSEQGGTGNTIYF; CDR3nt: TGTGCCAGCAGCGAACAGGGGGGTACTGGAAACACCATATATTTT; j_gene: TRBJ1-3; d_gene: TRBD1; v_gene: TRBV7-2; abundance: -
CDR3aa: CASSLTDRRHNYGYTF; CDR3nt: TGTGCCAGCAGCTTAACAGACAGGCGGCACAACTATGGCTACACCTTC; j_gene: TRBJ1-2; d_gene: -; v_gene: TRBV7-9; abundance: -
CDR3aa: CASSASRDNSPQHF; CDR3nt: TGTGCCAGCAGCGCTTCGAGGGACAACAGTCCCCAGCATTTT; j_gene: TRBJ1-5; d_gene: -; v_gene: TRBV9; abundance: once
CDR3aa: CASRADRPNTEAFF; CDR3nt: TGTGCCAGTAGGGCGGACAGGCCGAACACTGAAGCTTTCTTT; j_gene: TRBJ1-1; d_gene: TRBD1; v_gene: TRBV19; abundance: -
CDR3aa: CASSLARGDRGFF; CDR3nt: TGTGCCAGCAGCTTAGCGCGGGGGGACAGGGGATTCTTC; j_gene: TRBJ2-1; d_gene: TRBD1; v_gene: TRBV7-2; abundance: -
CDR3aa: CASSVGGSNTEAFF; CDR3nt: TGTGCCAGCAGCGTAGGGGGGTCGAACACTGAAGCTTTCTTT; j_gene: TRBJ1-1; d_gene: -; v_gene: TRBV9; abundance: -
CDR3aa: CASSLTSVKDTQYF; CDR3nt: TGCGCCAGCAGCTTGACTAGCGTTAAGGATACGCAGTATTTT; j_gene: TRBJ2-3; d_gene: TRBD2; v_gene: TRBV5-1; abundance: -
CDR3aa: CASPCGFF; CDR3nt: TGTGCCAGCCCCTGTGGGTTCTTC; j_gene: TRBJ2-1; d_gene: -; v_gene: TRBV12-3/TRBV12-4; abundance: -
CDR3aa: CASSVGPGNTEAFF; CDR3nt: TGTGCCAGCAGTGTAGGTCCGGGGAACACTGAAGCTTTCTTT; j_gene: TRBJ1-1; d_gene: -; v_gene: TRBV27; abundance: -
CDR3aa: CASSEQGISTEAFF; CDR3nt: TGTGCCAGCAGTGAACAAGGGATAAGCACTGAAGCTTTCTTT; j_gene: TRBJ1-1; d_gene: -; v_gene: TRBV2; abundance: -
CDR3aa: CASSSTGAVGTGELFF; CDR3nt: TGCGCCAGCAGCTCTACAGGGGCGGTAGGGACCGGGGAGCTGTTTTTT; j_gene: TRBJ2-2; d_gene: TRBD1; v_gene: TRBV5-1; abundance: -
CDR3aa: CASSPQRRINSPLHF; CDR3nt: TGTGCCAGCAGTCCCCAGCGCAGGATTAATTCACCCCTCCACTTT; j_gene: TRBJ1-6; d_gene: -; v_gene: TRBV6-6; abundance: once
CDR3aa: CAWNRQSNYGYTF; CDR3nt: TGTGCCTGGAACAGACAGTCTAACTATGGCTACACCTTC; j_gene: TRBJ1-2; d_gene: -; v_gene: TRBV30; abundance: -
CDR3aa: CASGDIGSAYTEAFF; CDR3nt: TGTGCGAGCGGCGATATAGGGTCAGCGTACACTGAAGCTTTCTTT; j_gene: TRBJ1-1; d_gene: -; v_gene: TRBV7-6; abundance: -
CDR3aa: CASSSGQGTSGNTIYF; CDR3nt: TGTGCCAGCAGCTCGGGACAGGGAACCTCTGGAAACACCATATATTTT; j_gene: TRBJ1-3; d_gene: TRBD1; v_gene: TRBV7-8; abundance: -
CDR3aa: CASSPGRVVNTEAFF; CDR3nt: TGTGCCAGCAGCCCTGGGAGGGTGGTGAACACTGAAGCTTTCTTT; j_gene: TRBJ1-1; d_gene: -; v_gene: TRBV7-8; abundance: few
CDR3aa: CASSPMFKGGDTEAFF; CDR3nt: TGTGCCAGCTCACCAATGTTTAAGGGGGGGGACACTGAAGCTTTCTTT; j_gene: TRBJ1-1; d_gene: -; v_gene: TRBV18; abundance: -
CDR3aa: CASSSGTGNYGYTF; CDR3nt: TGTGCCAGCAGTTCCGGGACAGGGAACTATGGCTACACCTTC; j_gene: TRBJ1-2; d_gene: TRBD1; v_gene: TRBV27; abundance: -
CDR3aa: CASSVAPGSNYGYTF; CDR3nt: TGTGCCAGCAGCGTAGCACCGGGAAGTAACTATGGCTACACCTTC; j_gene: TRBJ1-2; d_gene: -; v_gene: TRBV9; abundance: -
CDR3aa: CASSRSTLNYGYTF; CDR3nt: TGTGCCAGTAGTAGGAGCACACTCAACTATGGCTACACCTTC; j_gene: TRBJ1-2; d_gene: -; v_gene: TRBV19; abundance: -
CDR3aa: CASSQTPMWGGRRETQYF; CDR3nt: TGTGCCAGCAGCCAAACTCCCATGTGGGGGGGACGGAGGGAGACCCAGTACTTC; j_gene: TRBJ2-5; d_gene: TRBD2; v_gene: TRBV3-1/TRBV3-2; abundance: once
CDR3aa: CASSLDQGNYGYTF; CDR3nt: TGTGCCAGCAGCTTAGATCAAGGGAACTATGGCTACACCTTC; j_gene: TRBJ1-2; d_gene: -; v_gene: TRBV7-2; abundance: -
CDR3aa: CASSQESWGYGYTF; CDR3nt: TGTGCCAGCAGCCAAGAAAGTTGGGGGTATGGCTACACCTTC; j_gene: TRBJ1-2; d_gene: -; v_gene: TRBV4-2; abundance: -